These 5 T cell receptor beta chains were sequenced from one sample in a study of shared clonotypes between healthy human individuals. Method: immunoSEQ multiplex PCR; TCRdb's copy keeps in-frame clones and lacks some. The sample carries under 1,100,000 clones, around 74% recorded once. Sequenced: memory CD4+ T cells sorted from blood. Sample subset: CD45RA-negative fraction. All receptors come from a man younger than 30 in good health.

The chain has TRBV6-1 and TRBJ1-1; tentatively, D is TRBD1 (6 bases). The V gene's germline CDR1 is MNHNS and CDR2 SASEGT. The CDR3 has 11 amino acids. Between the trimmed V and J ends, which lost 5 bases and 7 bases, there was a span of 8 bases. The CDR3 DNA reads TGTGCCAGCAGTTGGGACAATGAAGCTTTCTTT. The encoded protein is CASSWDNEAFF.

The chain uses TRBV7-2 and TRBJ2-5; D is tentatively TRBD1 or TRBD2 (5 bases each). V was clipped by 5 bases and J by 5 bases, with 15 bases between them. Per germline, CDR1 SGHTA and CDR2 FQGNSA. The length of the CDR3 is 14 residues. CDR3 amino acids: CASSRVAWGETQYF. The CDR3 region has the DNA TGTGCCAGCAGCCGGGTAGCGTGGGGGGAGACCCAGTACTTC.

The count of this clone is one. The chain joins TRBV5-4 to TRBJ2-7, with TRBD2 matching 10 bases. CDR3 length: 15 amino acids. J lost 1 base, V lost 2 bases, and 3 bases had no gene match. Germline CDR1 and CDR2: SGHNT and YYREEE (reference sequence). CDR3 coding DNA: TGTGCCAGCAGCTTAGTAGCGGGAGGATCCTACGAGCAGTACTTC. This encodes CASSLVAGGSYEQYF.

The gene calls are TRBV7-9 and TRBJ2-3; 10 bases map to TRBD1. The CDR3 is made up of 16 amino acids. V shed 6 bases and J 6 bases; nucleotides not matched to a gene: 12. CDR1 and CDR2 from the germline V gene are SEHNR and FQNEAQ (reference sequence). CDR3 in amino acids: CASRPGTGAMGDTQYF. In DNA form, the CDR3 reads TGTGCCAGCAGACCCGGGACAGGGGCAATGGGGGATACGCAGTATTTT.

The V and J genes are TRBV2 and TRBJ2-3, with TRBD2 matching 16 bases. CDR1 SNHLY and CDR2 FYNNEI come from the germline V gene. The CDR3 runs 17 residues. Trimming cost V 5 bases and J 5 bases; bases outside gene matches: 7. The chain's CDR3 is CASSFGTSGGAIDTQYF. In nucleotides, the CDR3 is TGTGCCAGCAGTTTCGGGACTAGCGGGGGGGCCATAGATACGCAGTATTTT.